These 13 T cell receptor beta chains originate from one sample sequenced in a study of healthy donors' naive CD4 and CD8 T cells. Each TCR library used 400 to 600 ng of total RNA and a linear amplification protocol. MiXCR, applied by TCRdb to the reads, yields one record per CDR3 protein. The sample lists about 180,000 distinct CDR3 sequences, 65% to 75% occurring once. The source material was naive CD4+ and CD8+ T cells sorted from blood, pooled from several donors. These receptor sequences come from a pool of human donors in good health; the sample pools cells from several healthy donors.

Concerning this clonotype: Sequence at one end of the junction differs from germline and may be a read error. The chain has TRBV5-5 and TRBJ2-2; a weak D match, TRBD2 (6 bases). This CDR3 has 14 residues. In germline, CDR1 is SGHKS, CDR2 YYEKEE (reference sequence). The CDR3 nucleotides read TGCGCCAGCAGCTTGGACCCAGGCGGCGGGAAGCTGTTTTTT. The encoded protein is CASSLDPGGGKLFF.

V gene TRBV29-1 combines with J gene TRBJ1-1, with D perhaps TRBD1 (5 bases). The CDR3 length is 12 residues. Germline CDR1 reads SQVTM; CDR2 reads ANQGSEA. V dropped 7 bases and J dropped 4 bases, with 13 bases sitting between them. The CDR3 is CSARQRGTEAFF. CDR3 bases: TGCAGCGCCCGGCAGAGGGGCACTGAAGCTTTCTTT.

The chain is built from TRBV19 and TRBJ2-5; D call uncertain. The CDR3 loop spans 15 amino acids. V was clipped by 5 bases and J by 2 bases, with 15 bases between them. CDR1 is LNHDA and CDR2 is SQIVND in the germline V gene (reference sequence). In nucleotides, the CDR3 is TGTGCCAGTAGTTCTTCATCGGGCAGGCAAGAGACCCAGTACTTC. It codes for CASSSSSGRQETQYF.

This clonotype was seen a single time. The CDR3 nucleotides are TGTGCCAGCAGTTACGGGCCCGGCTATGGCTACACCTTC. It specifies CASSYGPGYGYTF. J is TRBJ1-2 and V is TRBV6-5, with no clear D. V gave up 2 bases and J gave up 4 bases, with 8 bases separating them. CDR3 length: 13 amino acids. Germline CDR1 reads MNHEY; CDR2 reads SVGAGI.

The genes are TRBV10-3 and TRBJ2-1; no clear D. CDR1 and CDR2 (germline): ENHRY, SYGVKD. V gave up 3 bases and J gave up 9 bases, with 12 bases separating them. This CDR3 comprises 13 residues. The CDR3 sequence: CAISDAEWGEQFF. The CDR3 bases are TGTGCCATCAGTGATGCCGAGTGGGGTGAGCAGTTCTTC.

This clonotype was recorded a few times. The rearrangement links TRBV6-2 or TRBV6-3 to TRBJ2-3; maybe TRBD1 (6 bases). The CDR3 is 14 residues long. The germline V and J ends were trimmed by 5 bases and 7 bases, with 16 bases remaining between them. Germline-derived CDR1 and CDR2 are MNHEY and SVGEGT. CDR3 loop: CASSPGHEGNTQYF. CDR3 nucleotide sequence: TGTGCCAGCAGTCCGGGACACGAGGGTAATACGCAGTATTTT.

The gene calls are TRBV20-1 and TRBJ2-3, with D possibly being TRBD1 (6 bases). The length of the CDR3 is 15 residues. Trimming took 2 bases from V and 0 from J, leaving 12 bases between them. CDR1 and CDR2 (germline): DFQATT, SNEGSKA (reference sequence). For the CDR3, the DNA is TGCAGTGCTAGACCGCAGGGGACCAGCACAGATACGCAGTATTTT. Translating gives CSARPQGTSTDTQYF.

The rearrangement uses TRBV20-1 and TRBJ1-2; a weak D match, TRBD1 (5 bases). V shed 0 bases and J shed 8 bases, with 16 bases lying between them. Germline V gene lookup returns CDR1 DFQATT and CDR2 SNEGSKA (reference sequence). CDR3 length equals 14 residues. CDR3 loop: CSARDRGPALGYTF. In DNA, the CDR3 is TGCAGTGCTAGAGATCGGGGACCGGCGCTAGGCTACACCTTC.

CDR3 coding DNA: TGTGCCAGCGAGGGGGAGGACGGGGAGACCCAGTACTTC. Translated, it gives CASEGEDGETQYF. The genes are TRBV11-2 and TRBJ2-5, with D perhaps TRBD1 or TRBD2 (6 bases each). The V gene's germline CDR1 is SGHAT and CDR2 FQNNGV. Trimming removed 8 bases from V and 5 bases from J, with 15 bases in between. CDR3 length equals 13 residues.

The chain couples TRBV21-1 to TRBJ2-3; the table assigns TRBD1, which was not confirmed against the DNA. TRBV21-1 constitutes a pseudogene. The CDR3 has 17 amino acids. CDR3: CASSKRWREGQGHTQYF. CDR3 DNA: TGTGCCAGCAGCAAAAGGTGGCGAGAGGGGCAGGGGCATACGCAGTATTTT.

The chain is built from TRBV29-1 and TRBJ1-5; D perhaps matches TRBD1 (5 bases). The germline V gene has CDR1 SQVTM and CDR2 ANQGSEA. V lost 3 bases and J 7 bases, leaving 13 bases between the germline ends. The CDR3 runs to 13 residues. The CDR3 is CSVDLGLGQPQHF. The CDR3 DNA is TGCAGCGTTGATCTGGGGCTTGGGCAGCCCCAGCATTTT.

The chain has TRBV12-3 or TRBV12-4 and TRBJ1-1, with unresolved D. V lost 0 bases and J 1 base, leaving 6 bases between the germline ends. The CDR3 length is 14 residues. DNA of the CDR3: TGTGCCAGCAGTTTAGCTATAACGAACACTGAAGCTTTCTTT. It encodes CASSLAITNTEAFF.

CDR3 DNA: TGTGCCATCACTCCAAGGGACAGGGAATTCGTCGATGAGCAGTTCTTC. It yields the protein CAITPRDREFVDEQFF. The chain is built from TRBV10-3 and TRBJ2-1, with 9 positions matching TRBD1. The V gene end was trimmed by 7 bases and the J gene end by 8 bases; junction bases not matched to a gene: 15. Germline V CDR1 and CDR2: ENHRY, SYGVKD. The CDR3 has 16 residues.